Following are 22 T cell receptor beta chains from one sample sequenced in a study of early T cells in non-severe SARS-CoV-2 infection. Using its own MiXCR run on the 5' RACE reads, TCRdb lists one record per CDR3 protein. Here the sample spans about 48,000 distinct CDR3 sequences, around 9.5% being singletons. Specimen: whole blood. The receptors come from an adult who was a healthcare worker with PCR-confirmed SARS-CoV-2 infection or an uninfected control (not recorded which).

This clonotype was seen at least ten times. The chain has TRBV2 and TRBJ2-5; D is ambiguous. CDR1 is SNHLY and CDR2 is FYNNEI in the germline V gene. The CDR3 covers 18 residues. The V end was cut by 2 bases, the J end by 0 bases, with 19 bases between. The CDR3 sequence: CASSEYPARSPNQETQYF. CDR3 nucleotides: TGTGCCAGCAGTGAATACCCGGCGCGTAGCCCAAACCAAGAGACCCAGTACTTC.

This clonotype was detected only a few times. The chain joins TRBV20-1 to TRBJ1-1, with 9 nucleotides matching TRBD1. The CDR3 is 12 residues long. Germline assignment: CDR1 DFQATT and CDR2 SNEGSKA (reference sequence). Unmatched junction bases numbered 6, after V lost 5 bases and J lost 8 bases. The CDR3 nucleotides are TGCAGTGCTGGAAACAGGGGGCTCGAAGCTTTCTTT. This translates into CSAGNRGLEAFF.

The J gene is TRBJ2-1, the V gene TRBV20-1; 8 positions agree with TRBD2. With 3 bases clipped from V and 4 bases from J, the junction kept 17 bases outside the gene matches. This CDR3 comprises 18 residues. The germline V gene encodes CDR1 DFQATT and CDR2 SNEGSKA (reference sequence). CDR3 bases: TGCAGTGCTAGGAGTGTGGGAACTAGCGGAGTCTTTTACAATGAGCAGTTCTTC. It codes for CSARSVGTSGVFYNEQFF.

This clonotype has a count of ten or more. The CDR3, as DNA: TGCAGTGCTAGAACCCGAGGACAGGATCTTCAGCGGGGGAGCACAGATACGCAGTATTTT. The encoded protein is CSARTRGQDLQRGSTDTQYF. The V gene is TRBV20-1, the J gene TRBJ2-3; maybe TRBD2 (8 bases). Germline-derived CDR1 and CDR2 are DFQATT and SNEGSKA (reference sequence). Trimming cost V 2 bases and J 0 bases, with 27 bases left between them. This CDR3 has 20 amino acids.

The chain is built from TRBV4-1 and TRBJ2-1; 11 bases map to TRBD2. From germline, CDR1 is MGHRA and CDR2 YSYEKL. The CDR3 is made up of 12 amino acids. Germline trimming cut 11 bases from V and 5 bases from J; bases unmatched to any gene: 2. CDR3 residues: CAVLAGDNEQFF. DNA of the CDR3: TGCGCCGTACTAGCGGGGGACAATGAGCAGTTCTTC.

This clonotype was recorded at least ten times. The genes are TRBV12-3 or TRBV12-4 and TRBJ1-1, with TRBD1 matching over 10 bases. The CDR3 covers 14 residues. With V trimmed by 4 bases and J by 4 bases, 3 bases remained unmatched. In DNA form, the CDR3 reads TGTGCCAGCAGTTCCGGACAGGGGGTCACTGAAGCTTTCTTT. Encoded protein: CASSSGQGVTEAFF.

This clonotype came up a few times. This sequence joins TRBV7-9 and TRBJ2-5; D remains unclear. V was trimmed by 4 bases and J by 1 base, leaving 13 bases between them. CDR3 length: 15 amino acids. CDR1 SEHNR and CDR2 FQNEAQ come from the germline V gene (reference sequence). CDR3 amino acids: CASSYLPWGQETQYF. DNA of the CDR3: TGTGCCAGCAGCTACTTGCCCTGGGGCCAAGAGACCCAGTACTTC. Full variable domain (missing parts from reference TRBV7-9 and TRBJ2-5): DTGVSQNPRHKITKRGQNVTFRCDPISEHNRLYWYRQTLGQGPEFLTYFQNEAQLEKSRLLSDRFSAERPKGSFSTLEIQRTEQGDSAMYLCASSYLPWGQETQYFGPGTRLLVL.

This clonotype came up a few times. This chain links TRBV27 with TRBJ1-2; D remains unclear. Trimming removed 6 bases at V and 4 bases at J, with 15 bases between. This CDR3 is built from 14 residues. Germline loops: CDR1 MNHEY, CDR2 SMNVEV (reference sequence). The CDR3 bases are TGTGCCAGCAGACCCCTAACGGGGATCTATGGCTACACCTTC. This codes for CASRPLTGIYGYTF.

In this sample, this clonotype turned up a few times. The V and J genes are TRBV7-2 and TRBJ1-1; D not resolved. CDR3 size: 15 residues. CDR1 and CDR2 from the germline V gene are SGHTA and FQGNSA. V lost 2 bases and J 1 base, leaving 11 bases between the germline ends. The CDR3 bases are TGTGCCAGCAGCTTATTGGGAAAACCGAACACTGAAGCTTTCTTT. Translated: CASSLLGKPNTEAFF. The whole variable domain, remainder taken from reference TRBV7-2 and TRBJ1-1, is GAGVSQSPSNKVTEKGKDVELRCDPISGHTALYWYRQSLGQGLEFLIYFQGNSAPDKSGLPSDRFSAERTGGSVSTLTIQRTQQEDSAVYLCASSLLGKPNTEAFFGQGTRLTVV.

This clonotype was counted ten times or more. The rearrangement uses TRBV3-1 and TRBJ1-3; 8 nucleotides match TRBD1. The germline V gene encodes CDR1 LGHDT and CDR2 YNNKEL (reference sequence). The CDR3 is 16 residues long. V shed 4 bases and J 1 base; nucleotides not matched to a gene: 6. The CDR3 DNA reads TGTGCCAGCAGCCGTGGACAGGGATCATCTGGAAACACCATATATTTT. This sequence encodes CASSRGQGSSGNTIYF.

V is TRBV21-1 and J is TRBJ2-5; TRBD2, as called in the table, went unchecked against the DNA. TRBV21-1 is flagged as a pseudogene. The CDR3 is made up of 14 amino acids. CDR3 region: CASSKGLAGVTQYF. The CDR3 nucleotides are TGTGCCAGCAGCAAAGGACTAGCGGGAGTAACCCAGTACTTC.

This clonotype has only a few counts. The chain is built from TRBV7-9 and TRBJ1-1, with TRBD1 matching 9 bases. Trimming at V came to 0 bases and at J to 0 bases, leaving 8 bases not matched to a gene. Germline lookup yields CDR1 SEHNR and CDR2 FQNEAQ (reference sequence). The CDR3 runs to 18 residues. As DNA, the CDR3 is TGTGCCAGCAGCTTAGCGCCGGGACAGGGCTCCATGAACACTGAAGCTTTCTTT. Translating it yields CASSLAPGQGSMNTEAFF.

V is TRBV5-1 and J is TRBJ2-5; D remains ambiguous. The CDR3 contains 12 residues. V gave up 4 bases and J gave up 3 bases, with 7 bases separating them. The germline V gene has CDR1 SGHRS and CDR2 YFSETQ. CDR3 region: CASSPGEETQYF. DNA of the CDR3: TGCGCCAGCAGCCCGGGCGAAGAGACCCAGTACTTC.

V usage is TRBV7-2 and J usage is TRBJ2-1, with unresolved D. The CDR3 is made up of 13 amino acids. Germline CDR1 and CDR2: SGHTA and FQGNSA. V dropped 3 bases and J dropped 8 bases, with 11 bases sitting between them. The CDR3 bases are TGTGCCAGCAGCTTGAACAGTCGGGATGAGCAGTTCTTC. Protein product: CASSLNSRDEQFF.

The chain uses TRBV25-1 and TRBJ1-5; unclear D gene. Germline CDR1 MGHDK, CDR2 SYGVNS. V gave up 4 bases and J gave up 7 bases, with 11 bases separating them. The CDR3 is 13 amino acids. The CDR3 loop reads CASSVFGNQPQHF. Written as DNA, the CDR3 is TGTGCCAGCAGTGTGTTCGGTAACCAGCCCCAGCATTTT.

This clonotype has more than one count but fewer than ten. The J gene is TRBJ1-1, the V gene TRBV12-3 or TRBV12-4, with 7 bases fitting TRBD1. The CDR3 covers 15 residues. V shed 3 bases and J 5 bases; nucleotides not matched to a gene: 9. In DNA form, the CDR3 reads TGTGCCAGCAGTTTTCGTGCAGGGGGGATGACTGAAGCTTTCTTT. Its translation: CASSFRAGGMTEAFF.

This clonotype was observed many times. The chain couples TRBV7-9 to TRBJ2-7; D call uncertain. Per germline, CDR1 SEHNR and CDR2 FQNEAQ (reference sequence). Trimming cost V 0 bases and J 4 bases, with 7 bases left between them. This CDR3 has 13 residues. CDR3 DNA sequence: TGTGCCAGCAGCTTAGCCCATAAGTACGAGCAGTACTTC. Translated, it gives CASSLAHKYEQYF.

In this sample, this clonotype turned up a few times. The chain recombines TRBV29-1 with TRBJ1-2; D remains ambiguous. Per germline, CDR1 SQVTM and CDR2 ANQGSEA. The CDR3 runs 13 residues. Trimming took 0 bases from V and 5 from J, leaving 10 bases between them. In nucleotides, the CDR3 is TGCAGCGTTGAAGAGGCGAAGTTGTATGGCTACACCTTC. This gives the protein CSVEEAKLYGYTF.

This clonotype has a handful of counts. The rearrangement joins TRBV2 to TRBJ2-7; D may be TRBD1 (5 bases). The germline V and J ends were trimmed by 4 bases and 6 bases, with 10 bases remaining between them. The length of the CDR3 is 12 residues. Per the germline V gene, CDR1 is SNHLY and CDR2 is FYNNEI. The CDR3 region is CASSVGAAEQYF. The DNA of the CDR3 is TGTGCCAGCAGTGTTGGGGCAGCCGAGCAGTACTTC.

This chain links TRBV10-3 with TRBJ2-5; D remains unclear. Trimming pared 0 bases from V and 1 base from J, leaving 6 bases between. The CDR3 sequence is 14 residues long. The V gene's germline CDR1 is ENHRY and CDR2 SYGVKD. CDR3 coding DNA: TGTGCCATCAGTGAGTCTCTGGCCCAAGAGACCCAGTACTTC. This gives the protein CAISESLAQETQYF.

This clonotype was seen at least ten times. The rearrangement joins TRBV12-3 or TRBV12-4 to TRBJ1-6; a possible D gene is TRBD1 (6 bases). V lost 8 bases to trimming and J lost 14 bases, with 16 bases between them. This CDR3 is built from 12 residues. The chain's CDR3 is CASSMGGRTLHF. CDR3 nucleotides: TGTGCCAGCTCCATGGGGGGGCGGACCCTCCACTTT.

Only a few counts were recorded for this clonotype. The CDR3 loop is CASSFSNQPQHF. CDR3 nucleotide sequence: TGTGCCAGCAGCTTTAGCAATCAGCCCCAGCATTTT. The V gene is TRBV13, the J gene TRBJ1-5; D unclear. Germline assignment: CDR1 PRHDT and CDR2 FYEKMQ (reference sequence). The length of the CDR3 is 12 residues. Trimming stripped 3 bases from V and 0 bases from J, with 0 bases between.